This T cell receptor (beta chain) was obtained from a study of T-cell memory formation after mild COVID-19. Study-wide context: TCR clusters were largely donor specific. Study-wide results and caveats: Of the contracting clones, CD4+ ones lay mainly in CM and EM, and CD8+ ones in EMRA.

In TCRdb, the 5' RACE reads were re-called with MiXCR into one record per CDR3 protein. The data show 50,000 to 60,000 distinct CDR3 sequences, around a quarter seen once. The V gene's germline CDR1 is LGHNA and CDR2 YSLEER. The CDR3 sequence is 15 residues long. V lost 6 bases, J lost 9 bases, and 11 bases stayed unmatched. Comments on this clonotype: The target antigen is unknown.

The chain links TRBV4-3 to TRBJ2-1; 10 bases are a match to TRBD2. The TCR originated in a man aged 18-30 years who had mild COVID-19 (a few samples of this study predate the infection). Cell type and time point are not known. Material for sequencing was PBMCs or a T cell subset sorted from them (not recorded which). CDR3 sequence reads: CASRVERGGMGEQFF. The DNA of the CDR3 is TGCGCCAGCAGGGTAGAGCGGGGGGGTATGGGTGAGCAGTTCTTC.